In its sample, the clone carrying this TCR beta chain was seen once. This sample is drawn from a study of control samples from healthy donors and cancer patients. The V gene's germline CDR1 is ENHRY and CDR2 SYGVKD. The CDR3 extends over 14 amino acids. Trimming shortened V by 0 bases and J by 7 bases, and 7 bases separated the two germline ends. The table came from immunoSEQ multiplex PCR; TCRdb's copy has only in-frame clones and leaves some out. This table holds some 110,000 clones, more than 80% found once. This receptor was obtained from a woman between 45 and 65 years old with colorectal cancer. Material for sequencing was PBMCs. V usage is TRBV10-3 and J usage is TRBJ1-6; the D is unclear. The CDR3 here is CAISESDGNSPLHF. The CDR3 nucleotides are TGTGCCATCAGTGAGTCAGATGGAAATTCACCCCTCCACTTT.